This T cell receptor beta chain originates from a study of OX40 agonist ivuxolimab in advanced cancers. Background for the entire study: The costimulatory receptor OX40 (CD134) was targeted by ivuxolimab, a fully human IgG2 agonistic monoclonal antibody. Intravenous ivuxolimab was administered to patients every 2 weeks at six dose levels: 0.01, 0.1, 0.3, 1.5, 3 and 10 mg/kg. Of the 50 to 55 patients in dose escalation, about 19 had hepatocellular carcinoma, approximately 15 had melanoma, 9 had renal cell carcinoma and 9 had head and neck cancer. A male proportion of about 79% and a mean age of approximately 55 years, ranging from roughly 23 to 90, were recorded for the dose-escalation cohort. Patients were allowed to have had prior anti-PD-1, anti-PD-L1 or anti-CTLA-4 therapy, and approximately 40% of the dose-escalation patients had previously received checkpoint inhibitors. Partial responses occurred in three dose-escalation patients, of whom one had hepatocellular carcinoma and two had cutaneous melanoma. Peripheral TCRbeta sequencing aimed to test whether ivuxolimab altered TCR sequence diversity and caused clonal T-cell expansion. The monotherapy dose-escalation portion (N of about 47 patients) of the phase I ivuxolimab trial is reported in the paper. What the work shows at the level of the full study, not this receptor alone: In partial responders in the 0.1-3.0 mg/kg groups, normalized peripheral clonal expansion was found to be among the lowest, especially among CD8+ T cells. On average, CD8+ T cells showed more expanded clones than CD4+ T cells after ivuxolimab. The antigen specificity of the peripheral T cells that underwent clonal expansion was not determined. Low levels of normalized T-cell clonal expansion were also seen in some nonresponding patients. At doses of 0.1 to 3.0 mg/kg, clonal expansion of both CD4+ and CD8+ blood T cells was observed from baseline to week 6.

For sequencing of the TCRbeta CDR3 region, genomic DNA was extracted from the sorted cells. The immunoSEQ Assay was used for sequencing of TCRbeta CDR3 regions. The table was pulled from immuneACCESS by TCRdb, which kept in-frame rearrangements only. Such tables lose some clones; where checked, under half of the loss comes from unresolved V genes, and the rest has no known cause. The sample table records 50,000 to 80,000 clones; approximately 90% of these occur just once. About 0.44% of the sample comes from the top ten. Worth noting for this clone: Its cognate antigen has yet to be identified. No base quality information exists; no much larger clone differs at one position.

The cysteine opens and the phenylalanine closes a CDR3 of 16 amino acids. Only CDR3 DNA remains: 48 bases, in frame from the first base. Trimming takes 5 bases off V and 8 bases off J; junction bases not matched to a gene: 12. Sequences SGHAT (CDR1) and FQNNGV (CDR2) are obtained from the germline V gene. The trial excluded patients who had a history of autoimmune disease or were on systemic immunosuppression. Peripheral blood for TCR sequencing was collected from all dose cohorts at baseline, on cycle 4 day 1, and on cycle 7 day 1. The samples were drawn from a first-in-human, open-label, multicenter phase I dose-escalation trial of ivuxolimab. The trial enrolled adults with locally advanced or metastatic head and neck squamous cell, hepatocellular, melanoma or renal cell carcinoma. Before TCR sequencing, CD4+ T cells and CD8+ T cells from peripheral blood were sorted into separate populations.

The clonotype was recovered from an adult with an advanced solid tumor such as melanoma, head and neck, liver or kidney cancer. The sample in question was CD4+ or CD8+ T cells sorted from blood, obtained in a trial of the OX40 agonist ivuxolimab. The chain links TRBV11-2 with TRBJ2-2; 9 nucleotides in the junction match TRBD2. The CDR3 is CASSPLAGGLAGELFF. The DNA sequence is given as TGTGCCAGCAGCCCCCTGGCGGGAGGGCTCGCAGGGGAGCTGTTTTTT.